This is a list of T cell receptor beta chains from one sample in a study of CD8 T cells in Susac syndrome. TCRdb analysed the immunoSEQ multiplex PCR reads with MiXCR anew, one entry per CDR3 protein. The sample gives some 170,000 distinct CDR3 sequences, 85% to 95% of which show up once; about 0.1% is in the top ten. Sequenced sample: CD4+ T cells from PBMCs. The receptors originated from a human donor in good health. Both conserved end residues are part of each CDR3. A D gene is named only where the DNA matches it firmly. Size tells how often a clone was seen (once, few, many) or the class of an expanded clone, and some rows leave it out.

J gene: TRBJ1-5; V gene: TRBV27; D gene: TRBD1; clone size: .; CDR3 DNA: TGTGCCAGCAGTTCTCTGACAGGGAGCCAGCCCCAGCATTTT; CDR3 protein: CASSSLTGSQPQHF
J gene: TRBJ2-3; V gene: TRBV4-3; D gene: .; clone size: .; CDR3 DNA: TGCGCCAGCAGCCCCTATAGAGGGTCGACAGATACGCAGTATTTT; CDR3 protein: CASSPYRGSTDTQYF
J gene: TRBJ2-7; V gene: TRBV29-1; D gene: .; clone size: .; CDR3 DNA: TGCAGCGTTGACCTGGGGCCCTCTACCTACGAGCAGTACTTC; CDR3 protein: CSVDLGPSTYEQYF
J gene: TRBJ2-6; V gene: TRBV9; D gene: .; clone size: .; CDR3 DNA: TGTGCCAGCAGCGTTGAGAGGCTGGGGGCCAACGTCCTGACTTTC; CDR3 protein: CASSVERLGANVLTF
J gene: TRBJ2-6; V gene: TRBV5-1; D gene: .; clone size: .; CDR3 DNA: TGCGCCAGCAGCCCCGGGGCGCCTGGGGCCAACGTCCTGACTTTC; CDR3 protein: CASSPGAPGANVLTF
J gene: TRBJ1-1; V gene: TRBV19; D gene: .; clone size: .; CDR3 DNA: TGTGCCAGTAGTATAACGGACCTGAACACTGAAGCTTTCTTT; CDR3 protein: CASSITDLNTEAFF
J gene: TRBJ2-7; V gene: TRBV28; D gene: .; clone size: .; CDR3 DNA: TGTGCCAGCTCGACGCCCGGGGCCTACGAGCAGTACTTC; CDR3 protein: CASSTPGAYEQYF
J gene: TRBJ2-2; V gene: TRBV12-3/TRBV12-4; D gene: .; clone size: .; CDR3 DNA: TGTGCCAGCAGTTTAGTACGGGGCGGGGAGCTGTTTTTT; CDR3 protein: CASSLVRGGELFF
J gene: TRBJ1-1; V gene: TRBV15; D gene: .; clone size: once; CDR3 DNA: TGTGCCACCAGCAGAGTGGGGGCAGATGAAGCTTTCTTT; CDR3 protein: CATSRVGADEAFF
J gene: TRBJ1-2; V gene: TRBV3-1; D gene: TRBD1; clone size: once; CDR3 DNA: TGTGCCAGCAGCCAGGGGGGACAGGGGATTGGCTACACCTTC; CDR3 protein: CASSQGGQGIGYTF
J gene: TRBJ1-4; V gene: TRBV2; D gene: .; clone size: .; CDR3 DNA: TGTGCCAGCAGTGAAGTTGGGGGGCATGGGGAAAAACTGTTTTTT; CDR3 protein: CASSEVGGHGEKLFF
J gene: TRBJ2-3; V gene: TRBV5-1; D gene: TRBD2; clone size: .; CDR3 DNA: TGCGCCAATTACCCGGGACTAGCGGACACAGATACGCAGTATTTT; CDR3 protein: CANYPGLADTDTQYF
J gene: TRBJ2-7; V gene: TRBV30; D gene: .; clone size: .; CDR3 DNA: TGTGCCTGGAGTGGAGCGCCCAAGGGAGAGCAGTACTTC; CDR3 protein: CAWSGAPKGEQYF
J gene: TRBJ2-3; V gene: TRBV6-2/TRBV6-3; D gene: TRBD2; clone size: .; CDR3 DNA: TGTGCCAGCAGCAGTGGACTAGCGGGAGATGCGGATACGCAGTATTTT; CDR3 protein: CASSSGLAGDADTQYF
J gene: TRBJ1-1; V gene: TRBV30; D gene: .; clone size: .; CDR3 DNA: TGTGCCTGGATCGGCCCGTGGAACACTGAAGCTTTCTTT; CDR3 protein: CAWIGPWNTEAFF
J gene: TRBJ2-1; V gene: TRBV11-2; D gene: TRBD1; clone size: .; CDR3 DNA: TGTGCCAGCAGCTCCTCGGACAGGGGGCTTTACAATGAGCAGTTCTTC; CDR3 protein: CASSSSDRGLYNEQFF
J gene: TRBJ2-5; V gene: TRBV29-1; D gene: TRBD2; clone size: .; CDR3 DNA: TGCAGCGTTGAAGAGGTTCTAGCGGGAGAGACCCAGTACTTC; CDR3 protein: CSVEEVLAGETQYF
J gene: TRBJ1-1; V gene: TRBV30; D gene: .; clone size: .; CDR3 DNA: TGTGCCTCCTTGGGGGGGGGCACTGAAGCTTTCTTT; CDR3 protein: CASLGGGTEAFF
J gene: TRBJ2-7; V gene: TRBV28; D gene: TRBD2; clone size: .; CDR3 DNA: TGTGCCAGCACAACGGGGGGATACTACGAGCAGTACTTC; CDR3 protein: CASTTGGYYEQYF
J gene: TRBJ1-5; V gene: TRBV2; D gene: .; clone size: .; CDR3 DNA: TGTGCCAGCAGGGGGGAGGGTCAGCCCCAGCATTTT; CDR3 protein: CASRGEGQPQHF
J gene: TRBJ2-4; V gene: TRBV3-1; D gene: TRBD1; clone size: .; CDR3 DNA: TGTGCCAGCAGCCAAGATCGGACAGGGGTTAGTACTCAGTACTTC; CDR3 protein: CASSQDRTGVSTQYF
J gene: TRBJ2-7; V gene: TRBV30; D gene: .; clone size: .; CDR3 DNA: TGTGCCTGGAGTAGGTCCCTCGGGGAGGAGCAGTACTTC; CDR3 protein: CAWSRSLGEEQYF
J gene: TRBJ2-1; V gene: TRBV5-1; D gene: .; clone size: .; CDR3 DNA: TGCGCCAGCAAGGAAACAATGGACTCCCCCTGGTTCTTC; CDR3 protein: CASKETMDSPWFF
J gene: TRBJ2-7; V gene: TRBV5-4; D gene: .; clone size: .; CDR3 DNA: TGTGCCAGCAGTACGGACCTTGGCGAGCAGTACTTC; CDR3 protein: CASSTDLGEQYF
J gene: TRBJ1-1; V gene: TRBV5-1; D gene: .; clone size: once; CDR3 DNA: TGCGCCAGCAGCTTTTCACAGCAGAACACTGAAGCTTTCTTT; CDR3 protein: CASSFSQQNTEAFF
J gene: TRBJ2-3; V gene: TRBV2; D gene: .; clone size: .; CDR3 DNA: TGTGCCAGCAGCGGGGGTCCGGCGGGAGATACGCAGTATTTT; CDR3 protein: CASSGGPAGDTQYF
J gene: TRBJ2-7; V gene: TRBV29-1; D gene: TRBD2; clone size: .; CDR3 DNA: TGCAGCGGGGCCGGGACTACCGCCGAGCAGTACTTC; CDR3 protein: CSGAGTTAEQYF
J gene: TRBJ2-1; V gene: TRBV20-1; D gene: .; clone size: .; CDR3 DNA: TGCAGTGCTAGAGCGGGCGGGACAGACGCCTACAATGAGCAGTTCTTC; CDR3 protein: CSARAGGTDAYNEQFF
J gene: TRBJ2-3; V gene: TRBV20-1; D gene: .; clone size: .; CDR3 DNA: TGCAGTGCTAGAGATTGGAAGACCACAGATACGCAGTATTTT; CDR3 protein: CSARDWKTTDTQYF
J gene: TRBJ2-3; V gene: TRBV29-1; D gene: TRBD2; clone size: .; CDR3 DNA: TGCAGCGTTGTAGGGACTAGCGGTGCAGATACGCAGTATTTT; CDR3 protein: CSVVGTSGADTQYF
J gene: TRBJ2-6; V gene: TRBV5-1; D gene: .; clone size: .; CDR3 DNA: TGCGCCAGCAGCTACGGAGGGTTCGGGGCCAACGTCCTGACTTTC; CDR3 protein: CASSYGGFGANVLTF
J gene: TRBJ2-1; V gene: TRBV5-1; D gene: TRBD1; clone size: .; CDR3 DNA: TGCGCCAGCAGGCGACAGACAGGGGAGAATGAGCAGTTCTTC; CDR3 protein: CASRRQTGENEQFF
J gene: TRBJ2-3; V gene: TRBV28; D gene: .; clone size: .; CDR3 DNA: TGTGCCAGTTGTAGGACCCAATACACAGATACGCAGTATTTT; CDR3 protein: CASCRTQYTDTQYF
J gene: TRBJ1-2; V gene: TRBV7-9; D gene: .; clone size: .; CDR3 DNA: TGTGCCAGCAGCTTAGCACAGGGAGTCGCTGGCTACACCTTC; CDR3 protein: CASSLAQGVAGYTF
J gene: TRBJ1-5; V gene: TRBV7-8; D gene: .; clone size: once; CDR3 DNA: TGTGCCAGCAGCTCAGGACGGATGTCCCAGCATTTT; CDR3 protein: CASSSGRMSQHF
J gene: TRBJ2-1; V gene: TRBV20-1; D gene: TRBD2; clone size: .; CDR3 DNA: TGCAGTGCCCACCCCGGACTAGCTCCTGACAATGAGCAGTTCTTC; CDR3 protein: CSAHPGLAPDNEQFF
J gene: TRBJ2-3; V gene: TRBV20-1; D gene: TRBD1; clone size: .; CDR3 DNA: TGCAGTGCCCCCGGGGCAGGGGGTAGCACAGATACGCAGTATTTT; CDR3 protein: CSAPGAGGSTDTQYF
J gene: TRBJ2-3; V gene: TRBV30; D gene: TRBD2; clone size: .; CDR3 DNA: TGTGCCTGCAGTTCATCTAGCGGGAGAGGGGATACGCAGTATTTT; CDR3 protein: CACSSSSGRGDTQYF
J gene: TRBJ2-7; V gene: TRBV6-5; D gene: TRBD1; clone size: once; CDR3 DNA: TGTGCCAGCAGCGACAGGGGGCATCAGGGCGAGCAGTACTTC; CDR3 protein: CASSDRGHQGEQYF
J gene: TRBJ2-5; V gene: TRBV3-1; D gene: TRBD2; clone size: .; CDR3 DNA: TGTGCCAGCAGCCAAGAAGGACTAGTTCCGAGGACCCAGTACTTC; CDR3 protein: CASSQEGLVPRTQYF
J gene: TRBJ1-4; V gene: TRBV30; D gene: .; clone size: .; CDR3 DNA: TGTGCCCGAGGGAGTGGTGAAAAACTGTTTTTT; CDR3 protein: CARGSGEKLFF
J gene: TRBJ2-1; V gene: TRBV3-1; D gene: .; clone size: .; CDR3 DNA: TGTGCCAGCAGCCAACGTACACCTTACAATGAGCAGTTCTTC; CDR3 protein: CASSQRTPYNEQFF
J gene: TRBJ2-7; V gene: TRBV5-1; D gene: .; clone size: .; CDR3 DNA: TGCGCCAGCAGCCTGAGACCGATCTACGAGCAGTACTTC; CDR3 protein: CASSLRPIYEQYF
J gene: TRBJ2-1; V gene: TRBV27; D gene: TRBD2; clone size: .; CDR3 DNA: TGTGCCAGCAGTCGACTAGCGGGAGGGGCTCTGGGGAATGAGCAGTTCTTC; CDR3 protein: CASSRLAGGALGNEQFF
J gene: TRBJ2-2; V gene: TRBV3-1; D gene: .; clone size: .; CDR3 DNA: TGTGCCAGCAGCCAAGGCGGCACCGGGGAGCTGTTTTTT; CDR3 protein: CASSQGGTGELFF
J gene: TRBJ2-5; V gene: TRBV27; D gene: TRBD2; clone size: once; CDR3 DNA: TGTGCCAGCAGTTCTAGGACTAGCGGGAGTGGGACCCAGTACTTC; CDR3 protein: CASSSRTSGSGTQYF
J gene: TRBJ2-1; V gene: TRBV12-3/TRBV12-4; D gene: TRBD2; clone size: .; CDR3 DNA: TGTGCCAGCAGTCTGGGGACTAGCGGGGCCTTCGGAGGGCCTCGGAACAATGAGCAGTTCTTC; CDR3 protein: CASSLGTSGAFGGPRNNEQFF
J gene: TRBJ1-5; V gene: TRBV6-2/TRBV6-3; D gene: .; clone size: .; CDR3 DNA: TGTGCCAGCAGCCTGGACAGATATCAGCCCCAGCATTTT; CDR3 protein: CASSLDRYQPQHF
J gene: TRBJ1-2; V gene: TRBV7-9; D gene: .; clone size: .; CDR3 DNA: TGTGCCAGCAGCCTCGGGCAGCCGCGCTATGGCTACACCTTC; CDR3 protein: CASSLGQPRYGYTF
J gene: TRBJ1-2; V gene: TRBV29-1; D gene: .; clone size: .; CDR3 DNA: TGCAGCGTTGACGCCGGACAGTCAATCTATGGCTACACCTTC; CDR3 protein: CSVDAGQSIYGYTF
J gene: TRBJ1-2; V gene: TRBV11-2; D gene: .; clone size: .; CDR3 DNA: TGTGCCAGCAGCTTAGTTGGCCAGGGCTACACCTTC; CDR3 protein: CASSLVGQGYTF
J gene: TRBJ1-3; V gene: TRBV20-1; D gene: TRBD1; clone size: .; CDR3 DNA: TGCAGTGCTAGAGTCAGGGGGCAAGGAAACACCATATATTTT; CDR3 protein: CSARVRGQGNTIYF
J gene: TRBJ2-1; V gene: TRBV29-1; D gene: .; clone size: .; CDR3 DNA: TGCAGCGTATCGGTGGGCGGGAACAATGAGCAGTTCTTC; CDR3 protein: CSVSVGGNNEQFF
J gene: TRBJ1-5; V gene: TRBV6-5; D gene: .; clone size: .; CDR3 DNA: TGTGCCAGCAGTGCTTCGGCGGATCAGCCCCAGCATTTT; CDR3 protein: CASSASADQPQHF
J gene: TRBJ2-3; V gene: TRBV28; D gene: .; clone size: .; CDR3 DNA: TGTGCCAGCAGTTTAGATACCACAGATACGCAGTATTTT; CDR3 protein: CASSLDTTDTQYF
J gene: TRBJ2-1; V gene: TRBV29-1; D gene: TRBD2; clone size: .; CDR3 DNA: TGCAGCGTTGGCCGCGGGGGAGGCAATGAGCAGTTCTTC; CDR3 protein: CSVGRGGGNEQFF
J gene: TRBJ2-7; V gene: TRBV12-3/TRBV12-4; D gene: .; clone size: .; CDR3 DNA: TGTGCCAGCAGTGGGGATGGCGAGCAGTACTTC; CDR3 protein: CASSGDGEQYF
J gene: TRBJ2-7; V gene: TRBV4-2; D gene: TRBD2; clone size: .; CDR3 DNA: TGTGCCAGCAGCCAAGGGGGGACTAGCGGGAGGACCTACGAGCAGTACTTC; CDR3 protein: CASSQGGTSGRTYEQYF
J gene: TRBJ2-7; V gene: TRBV27; D gene: .; clone size: .; CDR3 DNA: TGTGCCAGCAGTTTACCCCGGGACATCTTTTACTACGAGCAGTACTTC; CDR3 protein: CASSLPRDIFYYEQYF